A selection of T cell receptor beta chains follows, all from one sample in a study of T cell repertoires in cytomegalovirus infection. TCRdb analysed the reads with MiXCR anew, one entry per CDR3 protein. The profile covers 450,000 to 550,000 distinct CDR3 sequences, with 42% appearing a single time and 43% taken by the ten largest. Antigen specificity for these receptors is unknown. Specimen: cultured PBMCs, collected from culture after CMV antigen stimulation. These receptors came from a human donor in good health (CMV status not recorded). Some clones in this sample may be carry-over from other donors' samples. CDR3s leave out the opening cysteine and the closing phenylalanine or tryptophan. Clone sizes are given selectively: once, few, many, or a class where the clone is expanded.

few,TRBV7-6,TRBJ2-2,ASSPTPGTGGTGELF
few,TRBV4-3,TRBJ1-2,ASSQELEGSYGYT
many,TRBV7-2,TRBJ2-5,ASSLEGAAWETQY
few,TRBV7-2,TRBJ1-4,ASSLVTGGVEKLF
few,TRBV7-2,TRBJ2-3,ASQLAGTDTQY
-,TRBV12-3/TRBV12-4,TRBJ1-2,ASSLGGEYGYT
few,TRBV7-8,TRBJ2-2,ASSSEGGANTGELF
few,TRBV7-9,TRBJ2-5,ASRQKARVNEETQY
-,TRBV27,TRBJ2-5,ASSTIGGDVTQY
-,TRBV5-6,TRBJ2-7,ASSFGGGPGEQY
-,TRBV20-1,TRBJ1-6,SARLDANSPLH
-,TRBV19,TRBJ1-5,ASSISAAEGVQPQH
-,TRBV11-3,TRBJ2-7,ASSLGGGATYEQY
-,TRBV7-6,TRBJ2-7,ASSFRGGAYEQY
-,TRBV10-3,TRBJ2-7,AISESRTGSGEQY
-,TRBV7-4,TRBJ2-7,ASSTPGTPTYEQY
-,TRBV7-9,TRBJ2-4,ASSPWTGSNPTKNIQY
-,TRBV5-5,TRBJ1-2,ASSLILNGNYGYT